This T cell receptor beta chain was found in a study of regulatory T cells in long-lasting Graves disease. Researchers made TCR beta libraries by using iRepertoire HTBI primers and running Arm-PCR on CDR3 regions. Using its own MiXCR run on the multiplex PCR reads, TCRdb lists one record per CDR3 protein. Of a few hundred thousand distinct CDR3 sequences listed, around 16% are singletons. This clonotype was detected many times. Trimming cost V 4 bases and J 9 bases; bases outside gene matches: 11. The germline V gene has CDR1 MDHEN and CDR2 SYDVKM. This CDR3 is built from 16 residues. Time point here: newly diagnosed GD, antithyroid drugs for less than 3 months. PBMC RNA served as the TCR library source. This same sample was also part of a study on T cells in Graves' hyperthyroidism and ophthalmopathy.

The sequences come from peripheral blood mononuclear cells (PBMCs), collected at new diagnosis, from a patient treated with antithyroid drugs. This TCR derives from a woman between 18 and 29 years old with Graves disease. V is TRBV28 and J is TRBJ2-1, with 11 bases lining up with TRBD2. Here the CDR3 reads CASSSVAGGPYPEQFF. CDR3 DNA: TGTGCCAGCAGTTCCGTAGCGGGAGGGCCCTACCCTGAGCAGTTCTTC.